Included here is one TCR beta chain sequence, with context. The antigen is not known. This sample is drawn from a study of cytomegalovirus exposure and HLA in healthy donors. Germline CDR1 reads SGHVS; CDR2 reads FQNEAQ. Trimming shortened V by 2 bases and J by 0 bases, and 11 bases separated the two germline ends. This CDR3 comprises 15 residues. The PCR made use of 60 Vbeta and 13 Jbeta primers. Using immunoSEQ multiplex PCR, the repertoire was profiled, and TCRdb retains in-frame clones only, with some absent. The data show more than 140,000 clones, with 60% to 80% seen just once and over 3% held by the top ten. General study points: Roughly even sequencing depth across donors was the assumption behind the presence/absence analyses. V- and J-gene trimming in TCR beta was tied to a missense DCLRE1C variant by an analysis performed later. Reported results showed that the classifier diagnosed cytomegalovirus status with high specificity and sensitivity.

The genes are TRBV7-8 and TRBJ2-7; a weak D match, TRBD2 (6 bases). Sequencing was carried out using PBMCs. This TCR derives from a man aged 40-49 years in good health and CMV-seronegative. The CDR3 sequence is CASSLSGLLSYEQYF. CDR3 sequence (DNA): TGTGCCAGCAGCTTATCGGGACTCCTCTCCTACGAGCAGTACTTC.